This entry describes one T cell receptor (beta chain). The antigen remains unidentified. Only in-frame clones appear in the TCRdb table, and some are missing; sequencing was by immunoSEQ multiplex PCR. The sample lists 100,000 to 130,000 clones, 90% occurring once. The data derive from a study of Tregs in tolerant kidney transplant recipients. The study's findings and limits: Antigen-driven expansion was suggested because donor-specific Tregs expanded more than all Tregs in tolerant patients. Activated donor B cell expansion appeared to reveal the most relevant donor-specific TCRbeta repertoire.

The CDR3 is made up of 15 amino acids. Germline V gene lookup returns CDR1 SNHLY and CDR2 FYNNEI. V lost 3 bases, J lost 5 bases, and 16 bases lay in between. Sample: CD4+ T cells from blood, taken before the transplant. The TCR was taken from a human donor who received a combined kidney and bone marrow transplant. The chain joins TRBV2 to TRBJ1-1, with D uncertain. This CDR3 is CASSDGLAGGTEAFF. DNA of the CDR3: TGTGCCAGCAGTGATGGTTTGGCCGGAGGAACTGAAGCTTTCTTT.